This is a list of T cell receptor beta chains from one sample in a study of T cells of healthy individuals. Each CDR3 protein is one row after TCRdb ran MiXCR on the 5' RACE reads. The sample has 85,000 to 100,000 distinct CDR3 sequences; about 16% are singletons. Receptors were obtained from a human donor in good health. Each CDR3 is given with its conserved first and last residue. D genes are given only for firm matches. Part of the rows lack a size; the others show once, few, many or a class for expanded clones.

CDR3 DNA: TGTGCCACCAGTGGGGGTGCGGGCACTGAAGCTTTCTTT; CDR3 protein: CATSGGAGTEAFF; D gene: -; J gene: TRBJ1-1; clone size: many; V gene: TRBV24-1
CDR3 DNA: TGCAGTGCTAGAGACCTATTGGGACAGAACACTGAAGCTTTCTTT; CDR3 protein: CSARDLLGQNTEAFF; D gene: -; J gene: TRBJ1-1; clone size: -; V gene: TRBV20-1
CDR3 DNA: TGTGCCAGCAGCTTACAGGGGGAAAAACTGTTTTTT; CDR3 protein: CASSLQGEKLFF; D gene: -; J gene: TRBJ1-4; clone size: -; V gene: TRBV7-2
CDR3 DNA: TGCAGTGCTAGTAGTTGGGGCTCGATGATGAACACTGAAGCTTTCTTT; CDR3 protein: CSASSWGSMMNTEAFF; D gene: -; J gene: TRBJ1-1; clone size: -; V gene: TRBV20-1
CDR3 DNA: TGTGCCAGCAGTCTGACAGCCTCTGGAAACACCATATATTTT; CDR3 protein: CASSLTASGNTIYF; D gene: -; J gene: TRBJ1-3; clone size: few; V gene: TRBV27
CDR3 DNA: TGTGCCAACCCGACTGTTGAAAACAATCAGCCCCAGCATTTT; CDR3 protein: CANPTVENNQPQHF; D gene: -; J gene: TRBJ1-5; clone size: -; V gene: TRBV7-2
CDR3 DNA: TGCAGTGCTAGAGATAGGGCCTTGATAGTAGATACGCAGTATTTT; CDR3 protein: CSARDRALIVDTQYF; D gene: -; J gene: TRBJ2-3; clone size: -; V gene: TRBV20-1
CDR3 DNA: TGTGCCAGCAGCCTCGCAGCTAGCGGGGGCTACAATGAGCAGTTCTTC; CDR3 protein: CASSLAASGGYNEQFF; D gene: TRBD2; J gene: TRBJ2-1; clone size: -; V gene: TRBV28
CDR3 DNA: TGCGCCAGCAGCCAAGACCGTGGAACAGGGCCGGAGACCCAGTACTTC; CDR3 protein: CASSQDRGTGPETQYF; D gene: -; J gene: TRBJ2-5; clone size: few; V gene: TRBV4-3
CDR3 DNA: TGTGCCAGCAGTCTCCGGGTGGGGTTGCGGGAGACCCAGTACTTC; CDR3 protein: CASSLRVGLRETQYF; D gene: -; J gene: TRBJ2-5; clone size: -; V gene: TRBV6-2/TRBV6-3